The subject of this entry is one T cell receptor (beta chain). Sequenced by immunoSEQ multiplex PCR; TCRdb stores in-frame clones only, minus some. The top ten hold 4.5% to 7% of the sample, which has about 200,000 clones, 60% to 85% seen once. This sample is drawn from a study of blood T cell repertoires in COVID-19. Study at large: COVID-19 samples from acute and convalescent phases originated in the United States, Italy and Spain. In each case, the material was cDNA or gDNA derived from T cells, B-cell-depleted T cells, or PBMCs.

V lost 6 bases and J lost 6; bases outside the gene matches: 14. The CDR3 length is 16 residues. Germline CDR1 is MNHEY and CDR2 is SMNVEV (reference sequence). This sequence joins TRBV27 and TRBJ2-1, with 7 bases that match TRBD2. The sequenced material came from peripheral blood. This TCR came from a woman between 65 and 79 years old with acute or convalescent COVID-19. The DNA of the CDR3 is TGTGCCAGCAGCCAACAACTAGCGACACAATCCAATGAGCAGTTCTTC. It translates to CASSQQLATQSNEQFF.